The source of this TCR beta chain is a study of blood T cells in healthy people across ages (dated by TCRdb to between 2015 and 2016). Looking at the study overall: In model experiments, template switching captured roughly one uniquely barcoded TCR beta cDNA molecule for every two T cells. The study analyzed two additional independent replicas of 1 million unique cDNA reads from the same blood draw for two donors, one aged 18 to 29 and one aged 80 or older. Age-related changes in TCR beta repertoire diversity were measured in the study by deep sequencing normalized with unique cDNA molecular identifiers. Four age groups were formed from the donors: young (average approximately 17 years), middle-aged (approximately 39), aged (about 62) and long-lived (about 75). To avoid experimental bias, donors of different ages were distributed randomly across sequencing lanes.

Donors were a few dozen systemically healthy Caucasian individuals from Russia aged roughly 6 to 100 years. Each donor gave ten milliliters of peripheral blood, drawn into EDTA-treated Vacutainer tubes. Ficoll-Paque density-gradient centrifugation was used to isolate PBMCs, with at least 6 million obtained per sample. Total RNA, at least 6 micrograms per sample, was extracted from PBMCs with Trizol reagent. For every donor, flow cytometry on a PBMC aliquot measured the percentage of naive CD45RAhigh/CD27high T cells. Counting both end residues, the CDR3 totals 9 amino acids. The germline V gene sets CDR1 to SGHTA and CDR2 to FQGNSA. With respect to this clonotype: The antigen it recognizes is unknown. No conserved phenylalanine or tryptophan is present at the end of the CDR3, so a read error is the likely explanation. The DNA is left out, because the CDR3 cannot be placed on it with certainty; the CDR3 is given as TCRdb lists it.

What the work shows at the level of the full study, not this receptor alone: Because the CMV infection status of the donors was unknown, age-related changes in expanded clonotypes may potentially have been confounded. The long-lived group showed more naive CD4+ T cells, fewer expanded clones and increased TCR diversity than the aged group, suggesting age selection. Since profiling was done on bulk unsorted PBMCs, naive and antigen-experienced compartments could not be conclusively compared. Observed TCR beta diversity per million T cells fell roughly linearly with age, and a significant reduction was already apparent by age approximately 40. Observed TCR beta diversity correlated strongly with the percentage of naive T cells measured by flow cytometry. Estimates of total diversity based on one million sequenced T cells were considered lower bounds and underestimates.

Library prep was done by 5' RACE. TCRdb lists the instrument as Illumina HiSeq 2500. A second roughly 6 to 12 cycle PCR used a sample-barcoded 5' primer and a J-beta primer mix. A unique molecular identifier was introduced onto each TCR beta cDNA molecule by a template-switch 5' adaptor carrying 12 random nucleotides. Each sample yielded at least 2.5 million CDR3-containing paired-end reads. The Mint cDNA synthesis kit, primed by a TRBC-specific oligonucleotide, was used to synthesize first-strand cDNA from all RNA. After uracil-DNA glycosylase treatment, a first 18-cycle PCR used universal primers M1SS and BC2_uni_R on all cDNA. In the paper's pipeline: For normalization, 1 million high-quality reads, each with a distinct molecular identifier, were randomly selected from each sample. Reads with shared molecular identifiers were discarded instead of being binned into consensus sequences. MiTCR, with a Q25 quality threshold and the strictest error-elimination algorithm, was used for CDR3 identification, clonotype clustering and error correction. A nonparametric unseen species model with Euler transformation was used to estimate a lower bound on total TCR beta diversity. In TCRdb, the public reads were trimmed at Q25 with fastp and aligned with MiXCR, with productive beta chains retained. Rows merge per CDR3 protein into single entries with the most common DNA and genes. The V and J calls come from TCRdb's annotation, not from the publication. The sample includes approximately 690,000 distinct CDR3 sequences, with over 40% observed a single time. 25% to 35% of the sample rests with the top ten.

The sequenced material came from blood. The chain is made from TRBV7-2 and TRBJ2-7; TRBD2 is taken as the D call from the table, unchecked against the DNA. The clonotype originates from a man older than 75 in good health. The CDR3 protein: CASSLTASG.